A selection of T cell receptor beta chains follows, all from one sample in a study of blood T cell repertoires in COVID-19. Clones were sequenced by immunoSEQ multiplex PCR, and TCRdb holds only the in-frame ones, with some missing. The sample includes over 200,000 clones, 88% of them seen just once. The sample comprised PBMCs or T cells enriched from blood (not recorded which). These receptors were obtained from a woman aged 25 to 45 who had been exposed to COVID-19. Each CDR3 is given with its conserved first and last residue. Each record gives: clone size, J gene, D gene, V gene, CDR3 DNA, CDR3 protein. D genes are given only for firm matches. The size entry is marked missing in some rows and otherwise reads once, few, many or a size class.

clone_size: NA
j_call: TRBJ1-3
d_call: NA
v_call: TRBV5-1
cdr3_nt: TGCGCCAGCAGCTTGGAATCCCCGGGACAAAGCTCTGGAAACACCATATATTTT
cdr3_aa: CASSLESPGQSSGNTIYF

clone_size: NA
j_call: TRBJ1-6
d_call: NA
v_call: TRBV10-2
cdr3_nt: TGCGCCAGCAGTGAGCAAGGGGCAGGGCCCTTTAATTCACCCCTCCACTTT
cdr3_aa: CASSEQGAGPFNSPLHF

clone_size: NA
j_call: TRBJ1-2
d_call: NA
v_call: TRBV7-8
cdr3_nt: TGTGCCAGCAGCTCCGTTAGGTCAGGGCCCGGTAGCAACTATGGCTACACCTTC
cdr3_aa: CASSSVRSGPGSNYGYTF

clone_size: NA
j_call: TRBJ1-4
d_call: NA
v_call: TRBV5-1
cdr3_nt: TGCGCCAGCAGCTTGGAGGGGACATCAACTAATGAAAAACTGTTTTTT
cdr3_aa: CASSLEGTSTNEKLFF

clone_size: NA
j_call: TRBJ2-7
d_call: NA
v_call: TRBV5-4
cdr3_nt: TGTGCCAGCAGCTTGGTAAACGAGCAGTACTTC
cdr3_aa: CASSLVNEQYF

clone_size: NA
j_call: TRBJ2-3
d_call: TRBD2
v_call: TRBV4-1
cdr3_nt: TGCGCCAGCAGCCAACTCAGCGGGAGGGGATGGGATACGCAGTATTTT
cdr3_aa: CASSQLSGRGWDTQYF

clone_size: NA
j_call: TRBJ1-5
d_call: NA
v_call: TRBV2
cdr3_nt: TGTGCCAGCAGTATTGGGGGGAGCAATCAGCCCCAGCATTTT
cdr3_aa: CASSIGGSNQPQHF

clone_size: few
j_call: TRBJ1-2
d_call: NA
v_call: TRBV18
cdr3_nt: TGTGCCAGCTCACCAAGTGCAGGGGTTGGCTACACCTTC
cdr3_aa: CASSPSAGVGYTF

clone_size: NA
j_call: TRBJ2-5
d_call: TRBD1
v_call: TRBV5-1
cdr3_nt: TGCGCCAGCAGCCTACAGGGGGCCGCGGAGACCCAGTACTTC
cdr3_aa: CASSLQGAAETQYF

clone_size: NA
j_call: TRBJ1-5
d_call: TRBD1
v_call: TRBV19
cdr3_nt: TGTGCCAGTAGTCACCATGTAATCCAACAGGGGACTCAGCCCCAGCATTTT
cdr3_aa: CASSHHVIQQGTQPQHF

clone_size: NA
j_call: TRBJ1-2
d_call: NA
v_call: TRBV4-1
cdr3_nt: TGCGCCAGCAGCCGAATCCGGGACTCCTATGGCTACACCTTC
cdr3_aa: CASSRIRDSYGYTF

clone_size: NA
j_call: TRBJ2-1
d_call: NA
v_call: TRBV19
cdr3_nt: TGTGCCAGTAGCGTGGGGGCAAACAATGAGCAGTTCTTC
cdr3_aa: CASSVGANNEQFF

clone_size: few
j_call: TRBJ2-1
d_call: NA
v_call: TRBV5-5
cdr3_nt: TGTGCCAGCAGCAACCAGGGGTCCTACAATGAGCAGTTCTTC
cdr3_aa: CASSNQGSYNEQFF

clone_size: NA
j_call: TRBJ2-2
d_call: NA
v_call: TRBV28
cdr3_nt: TGTGCCAGCCTCTCGAGTCTCTCCGGGGAGCTGTTTTTT
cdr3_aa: CASLSSLSGELFF

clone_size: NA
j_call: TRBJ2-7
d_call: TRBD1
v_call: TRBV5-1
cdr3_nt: TGCGCCAGCAGCTTGTACAACAGGGGGTGGGACGAGCAGTACTTC
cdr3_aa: CASSLYNRGWDEQYF

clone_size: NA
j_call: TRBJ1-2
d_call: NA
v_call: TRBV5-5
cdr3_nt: TGTGCCAGCAGCCGGGATACAGGGAACTATGGCTACACCTTC
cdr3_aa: CASSRDTGNYGYTF

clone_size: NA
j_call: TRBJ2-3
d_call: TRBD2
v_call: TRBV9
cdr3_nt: TGTGCCAGCACTAAGGGGGCGGGAGGGCGAGCAGATACGCAGTATTTT
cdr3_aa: CASTKGAGGRADTQYF

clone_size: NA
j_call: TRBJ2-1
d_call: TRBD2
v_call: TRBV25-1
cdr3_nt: TGTGCCAGCAGGGCCGGACTAGCGGAGACGAACTACAATGAGCAGTTCTTC
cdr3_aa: CASRAGLAETNYNEQFF

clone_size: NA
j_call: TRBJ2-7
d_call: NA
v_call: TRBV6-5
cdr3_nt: TGTGCCAGCAGTTACCGCGGACACCCCCGCGCTTACGAGCAGTACTTC
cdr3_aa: CASSYRGHPRAYEQYF

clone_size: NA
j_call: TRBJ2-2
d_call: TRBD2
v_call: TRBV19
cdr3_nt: TGTGCCAGTAGTACCCGACAACCCGATAGCGGGAGGAGCACCGGGGAGCTGTTTTTT
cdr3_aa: CASSTRQPDSGRSTGELFF

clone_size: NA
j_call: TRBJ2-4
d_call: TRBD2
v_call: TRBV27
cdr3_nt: TGTGCCAGCAGTTTATTGGCGGGGGAAGCCAAAAACATTCAGTACTTC
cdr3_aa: CASSLLAGEAKNIQYF

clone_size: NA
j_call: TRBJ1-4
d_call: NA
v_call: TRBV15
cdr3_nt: TGTGCCACCAGCAGATGGACAGTGTGGGGCGAAAAACTGTTTTTT
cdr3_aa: CATSRWTVWGEKLFF

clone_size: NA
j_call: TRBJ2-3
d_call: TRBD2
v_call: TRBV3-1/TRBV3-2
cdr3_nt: TGTGCCAGCAGCTTCGGGACTAGCGGGAGAGAAGATACGCAGTATTTT
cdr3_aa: CASSFGTSGREDTQYF

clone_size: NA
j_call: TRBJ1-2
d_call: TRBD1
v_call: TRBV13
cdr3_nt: TGTGCCAGCAGCTTCGGGACAGACGTTCATGGCTACACCTTC
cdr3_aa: CASSFGTDVHGYTF

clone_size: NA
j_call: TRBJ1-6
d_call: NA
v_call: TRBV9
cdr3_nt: TGTGCCAGCAGCGTAGCCGGCAGGGAAGATTCACCCCTCCACTTT
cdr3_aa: CASSVAGREDSPLHF

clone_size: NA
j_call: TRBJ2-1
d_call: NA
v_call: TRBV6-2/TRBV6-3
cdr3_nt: TGTGCCAGCAGTTACTTAGCCAGGGCGTTCTTC
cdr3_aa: CASSYLARAFF

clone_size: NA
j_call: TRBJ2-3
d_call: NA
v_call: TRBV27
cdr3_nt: TGTGCCAGCAGTTTTGCGGGTTCAACAGATACGCAGTATTTT
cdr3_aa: CASSFAGSTDTQYF

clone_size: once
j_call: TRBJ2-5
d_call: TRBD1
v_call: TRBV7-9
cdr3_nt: TGTGCCAGCAGCTTGATGGGACAGGGGGCAGGAGAGACCCAGTACTTC
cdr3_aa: CASSLMGQGAGETQYF

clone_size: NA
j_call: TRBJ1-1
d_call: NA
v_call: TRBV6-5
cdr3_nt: TGTGCCAGCAGTTACCGGAGTCGGGATTACAACACTGAAGCTTTCTTT
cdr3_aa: CASSYRSRDYNTEAFF

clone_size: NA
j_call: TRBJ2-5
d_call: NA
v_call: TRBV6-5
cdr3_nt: TGTGCCAGCAGTTACTCGAGGACAGTACAAGAGACCCAGTACTTC
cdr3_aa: CASSYSRTVQETQYF

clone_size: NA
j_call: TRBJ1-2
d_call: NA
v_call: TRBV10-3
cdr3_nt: TGTGCCATCAGTGAGTATGGCAGGGTCGACTATGGCTACACCTTC
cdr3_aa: CAISEYGRVDYGYTF

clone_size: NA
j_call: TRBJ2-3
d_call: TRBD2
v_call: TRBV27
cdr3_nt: TGTGCCAGCAGTTTCTTGCGGGAGTCTCGCACAGATACGCAGTATTTT
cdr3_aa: CASSFLRESRTDTQYF

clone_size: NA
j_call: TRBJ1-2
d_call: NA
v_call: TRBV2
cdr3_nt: TGTGCCAGCAGTGAAGCGGCAGGGCCCTATGGCTACACCTTC
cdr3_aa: CASSEAAGPYGYTF

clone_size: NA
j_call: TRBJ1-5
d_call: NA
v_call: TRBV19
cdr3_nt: TGTGCCAGTAGTATAGTAGGGTACCTAGGGGCCCAGCATTTT
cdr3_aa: CASSIVGYLGAQHF

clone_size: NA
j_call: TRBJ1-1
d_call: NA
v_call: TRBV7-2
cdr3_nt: TGTGCCAGCAGCTTTGGTGGGGGAGGGGGCACTGAAGCTTTCTTT
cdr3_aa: CASSFGGGGGTEAFF